The present TCR beta chain was sequenced within a study of shared clonotypes between healthy human individuals (dated by TCRdb to about 2020). In terms of the full investigation: The cohort comprised a couple of women and a few men aged 18 to 49 years. For each donor, CD4 naive and CD4 memory were each given three plates, CD8 naive was given two plates, and CD8 memory was given one plate. The study deeply sequenced blood TCR repertoires of about 5 healthy adults to estimate repertoire size and the extent of clonotype sharing between individuals. Different laboratories and diverse techniques were used to prepare libraries and sequence TCR repertoires, to increase sequencing depth and limit assay-specific biases. Each donor's leukapheresis produced roughly between roughly 0.94 and 9.5 billion PBMCs.

The donors were healthy, HIV-negative adults with no recently reported acute infections or vaccinations. All donors were Caucasian adults living in Nashville, Tennessee, USA. CD4+ T cells were enriched by magnetic negative selection, after which naive cells were positively selected on CD45RA and the negative fraction was taken as the memory subset. Blood was obtained by leukapheresis, after which PBMCs were separated by Ficoll-Histopaque density gradient centrifugation and cryopreserved in liquid nitrogen vapor phase. Purity and quantity of every magnetically sorted T cell population were checked by analytical flow cytometry. From each sorted fraction, genomic DNA was isolated and quantified by UV absorbance on a Nanodrop 2000c. TCR CDR3 regions were amplified from genomic DNA by multiplex PCR using the deep immunoSEQ assay. Extracted genomic DNA from each cell subset was distributed evenly across all wells of several immunoSEQ 96-well plates, and each plate was treated as a replicate. For sorted subsets, roughly 200 ng of genomic DNA, equivalent to around 30,000 T cell genomes, went into each replicate PCR. The purified libraries were quantified using a Qubit 3.0 fluorometer, sized with a Bioanalyzer 2100, and then quantified again using the KAPA Library Quantification kit. Every immunoSEQ 96-well plate was sequenced on a dedicated single-read 150-cycle Illumina NextSeq 550 flow cell. In the paper's pipeline: Because the immunoSEQ output included only junctional sequences and no quality scores, the filtering could not be the same as the filtering used for full-length reads. To assign V/J genes and CDR3, sequences were annotated using PyIR, a Python wrapper for IgBLAST v1.9, with IMGT germline references. Any read was removed if the V/J assignment was weak (E-value above 1e-6), the CDR3 was missing, or the read contained stop codons, out-of-frame junctions, or ambiguous translated residues. A V3J clonotype was defined by an identical inferred V gene, J gene, and CDR3 amino acid sequence. Percentage overlap between repertoires was calculated by dividing the number of shared unique clonotypes by the size of the smaller repertoire. Richness of each repertoire was evaluated using RTK rarefaction, the Chao1 estimator, and Recon v2.1 estimates of unobserved clonotypes. Generation probabilities for all TCRbeta clonotypes obtained by the gDNA method from a few donors were computed using OLGA. TCRdb took this table from immuneACCESS and kept in-frame rearrangements with V and J called. Such tables lack part of the clones; where checked against another copy, unresolved V genes explain under half of the gap, and the rest is unexplained. That table gives V, J and clone size, and the DNA gave D and trimming. The sample table records some 2.3 million clones; just over 90% of these occur just once. The top ten constitute 0.39% of the sample.

Cut back by 2 bases and 8 bases, the V and J ends lie 9 bases apart. The CDR3 goes from the cysteine to the phenylalanine over 13 residues. Only the CDR3 part of the read is kept: 39 bases, read in frame from the first base. Looking up the germline V gene (reference sequence) yields CDR1 WNHNN and CDR2 SYGVQD. For this clone: The antigen it recognizes is unknown. No much larger clone exists at a distance of one base, and base qualities are not known.

Beyond this particular receptor, the publication reports: Roughly 5% of naive CD4, 3.5% of naive CD8, around 2.3% of memory CD4, and about 0.4% of memory CD8 clonotypes were shared across a few donors. Rarefaction of sorted-subset datasets indicated incomplete sequencing despite the large sequencing depth. Higher generation probabilities were observed for clonotypes shared by all four sorted-subset donors than for non-shared clonotypes. Sampling was restricted to blood, and TCR repertoires in tissue are likely to differ from TCR repertoires in blood. Because the study included a small number of donors, the genetic and exposure-history diversity represented was limited. Larger estimated clonotype richness was generally found for naive subsets than for memory subsets. Based on pairwise subsampling, the degree of clonotype sharing among donors was expected to be affected by sequencing depth.

This chain is built from TRBV10-1 and TRBJ1-4; confidence is insufficient to name the D gene. The TCR comes from a man between 18 and 35 years old in good health. Some clones in this sample may be carry-over from other donors' samples. Specimen: naive CD4+ T cells from PBMCs. The sample's cell subset or site, from its label and the paper: CD45RA+ positively selected. Read as DNA, the sequence is TGCGCCAGCAGTGAGATAAGCGGGGAAAAACTGTTTTTT. Translated, it gives CASSEISGEKLFF.